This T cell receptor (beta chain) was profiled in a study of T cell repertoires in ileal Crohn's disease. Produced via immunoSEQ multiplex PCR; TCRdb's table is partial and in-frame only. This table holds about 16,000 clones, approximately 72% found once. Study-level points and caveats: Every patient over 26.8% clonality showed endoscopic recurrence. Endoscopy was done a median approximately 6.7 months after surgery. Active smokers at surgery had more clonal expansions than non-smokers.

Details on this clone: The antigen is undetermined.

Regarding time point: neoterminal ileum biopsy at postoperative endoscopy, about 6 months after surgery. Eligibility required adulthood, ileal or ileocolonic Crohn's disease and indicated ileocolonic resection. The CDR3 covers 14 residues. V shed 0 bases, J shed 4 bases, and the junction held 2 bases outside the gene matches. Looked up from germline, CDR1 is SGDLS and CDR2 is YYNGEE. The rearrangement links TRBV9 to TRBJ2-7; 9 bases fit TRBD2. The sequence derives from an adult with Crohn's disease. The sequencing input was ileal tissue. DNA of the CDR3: TGTGCCAGCAGCGTAGGTAGCGGGAGTTACGAGCAGTACTTC. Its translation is CASSVGSGSYEQYF.